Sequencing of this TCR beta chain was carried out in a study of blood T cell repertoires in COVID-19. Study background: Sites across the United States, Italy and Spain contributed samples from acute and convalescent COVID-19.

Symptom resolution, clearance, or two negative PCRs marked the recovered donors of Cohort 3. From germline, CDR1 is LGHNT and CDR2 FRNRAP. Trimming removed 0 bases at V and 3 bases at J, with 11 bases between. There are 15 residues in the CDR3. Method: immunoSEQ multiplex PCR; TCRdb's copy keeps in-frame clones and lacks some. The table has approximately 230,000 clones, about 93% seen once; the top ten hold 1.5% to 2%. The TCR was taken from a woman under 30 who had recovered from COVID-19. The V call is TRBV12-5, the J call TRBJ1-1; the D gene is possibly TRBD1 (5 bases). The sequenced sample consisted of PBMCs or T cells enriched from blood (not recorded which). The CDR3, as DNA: TGTGCTAGTGGTTTGGTACCGGGAGGGGACACTGAAGCTTTCTTT. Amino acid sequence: CASGLVPGGDTEAFF.